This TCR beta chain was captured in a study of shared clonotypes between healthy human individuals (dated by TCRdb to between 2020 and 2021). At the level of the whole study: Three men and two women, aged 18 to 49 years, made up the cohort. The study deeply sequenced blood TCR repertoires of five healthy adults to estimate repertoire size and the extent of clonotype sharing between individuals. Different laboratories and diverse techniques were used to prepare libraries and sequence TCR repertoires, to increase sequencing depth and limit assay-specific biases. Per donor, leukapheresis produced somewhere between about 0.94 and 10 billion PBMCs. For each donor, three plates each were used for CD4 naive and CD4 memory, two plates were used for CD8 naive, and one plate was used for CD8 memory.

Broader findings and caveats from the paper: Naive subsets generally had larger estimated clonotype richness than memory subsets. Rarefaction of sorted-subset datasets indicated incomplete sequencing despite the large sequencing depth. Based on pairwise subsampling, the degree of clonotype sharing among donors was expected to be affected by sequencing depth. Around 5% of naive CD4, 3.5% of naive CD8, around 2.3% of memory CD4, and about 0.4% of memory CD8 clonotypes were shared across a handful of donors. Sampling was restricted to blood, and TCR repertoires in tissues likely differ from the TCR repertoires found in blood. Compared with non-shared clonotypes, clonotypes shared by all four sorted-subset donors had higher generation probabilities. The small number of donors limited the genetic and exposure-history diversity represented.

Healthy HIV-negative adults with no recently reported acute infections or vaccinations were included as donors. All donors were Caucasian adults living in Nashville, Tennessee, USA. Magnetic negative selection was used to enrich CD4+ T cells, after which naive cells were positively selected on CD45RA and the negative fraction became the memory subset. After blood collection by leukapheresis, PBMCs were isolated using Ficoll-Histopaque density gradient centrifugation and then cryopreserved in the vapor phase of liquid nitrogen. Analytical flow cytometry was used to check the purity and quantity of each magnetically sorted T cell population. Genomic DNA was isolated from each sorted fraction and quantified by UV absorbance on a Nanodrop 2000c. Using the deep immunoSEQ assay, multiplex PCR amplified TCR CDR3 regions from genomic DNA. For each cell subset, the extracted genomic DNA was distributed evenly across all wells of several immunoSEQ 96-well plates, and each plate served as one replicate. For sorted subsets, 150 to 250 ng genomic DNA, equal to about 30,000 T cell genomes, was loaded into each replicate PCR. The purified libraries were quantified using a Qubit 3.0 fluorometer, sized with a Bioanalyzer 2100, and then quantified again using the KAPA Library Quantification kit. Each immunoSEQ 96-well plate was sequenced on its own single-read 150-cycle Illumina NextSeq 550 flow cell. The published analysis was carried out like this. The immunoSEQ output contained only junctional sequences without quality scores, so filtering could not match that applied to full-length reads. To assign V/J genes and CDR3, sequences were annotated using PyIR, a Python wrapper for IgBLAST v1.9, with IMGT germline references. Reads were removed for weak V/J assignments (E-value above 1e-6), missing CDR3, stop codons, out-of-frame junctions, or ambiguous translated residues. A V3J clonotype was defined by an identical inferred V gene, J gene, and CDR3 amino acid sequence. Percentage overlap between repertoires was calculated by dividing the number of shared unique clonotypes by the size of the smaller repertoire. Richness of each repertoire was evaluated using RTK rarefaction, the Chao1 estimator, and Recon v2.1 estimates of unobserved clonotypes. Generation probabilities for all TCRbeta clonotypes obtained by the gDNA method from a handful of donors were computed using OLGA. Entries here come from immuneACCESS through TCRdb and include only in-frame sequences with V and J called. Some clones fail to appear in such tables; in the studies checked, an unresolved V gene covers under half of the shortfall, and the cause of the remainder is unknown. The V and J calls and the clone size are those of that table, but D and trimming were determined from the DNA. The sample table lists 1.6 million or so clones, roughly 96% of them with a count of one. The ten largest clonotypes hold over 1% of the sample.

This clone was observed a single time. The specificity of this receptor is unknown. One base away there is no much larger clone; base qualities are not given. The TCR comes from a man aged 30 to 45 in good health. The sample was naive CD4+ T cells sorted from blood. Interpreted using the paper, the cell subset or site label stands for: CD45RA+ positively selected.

The base sequence is TGTGCCAGCAGCTTAGTCCACACTGAAGCTTTCTTT. Its protein product is CASSLVHTEAFF. The chain is assembled from TRBV7-2 and TRBJ1-1; the D gene remains uncertain. From the germline V gene, CDR1 is SGHTA and CDR2 is FQGNSA. V loses 1 base of germline sequence and J loses 3 bases, and the interval between the two ends is 3 bases. The CDR3 has 12 amino acids, counting the end cysteine and phenylalanine. Only the CDR3 DNA stays, 36 bases, in frame from base 1.